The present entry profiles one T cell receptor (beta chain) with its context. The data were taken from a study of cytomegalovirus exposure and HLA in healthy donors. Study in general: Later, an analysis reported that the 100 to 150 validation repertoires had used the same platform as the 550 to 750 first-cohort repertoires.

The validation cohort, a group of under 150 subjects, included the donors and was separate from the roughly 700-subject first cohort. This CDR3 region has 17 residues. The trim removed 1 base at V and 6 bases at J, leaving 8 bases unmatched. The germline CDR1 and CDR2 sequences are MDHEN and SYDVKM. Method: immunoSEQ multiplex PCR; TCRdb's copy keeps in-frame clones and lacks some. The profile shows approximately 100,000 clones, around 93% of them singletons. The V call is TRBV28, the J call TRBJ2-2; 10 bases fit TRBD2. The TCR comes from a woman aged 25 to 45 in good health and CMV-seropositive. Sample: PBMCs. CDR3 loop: CASSLYSGRSWSGELFF. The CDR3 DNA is TGTGCCAGCAGTTTATATAGCGGGAGGAGTTGGTCCGGGGAGCTGTTTTTT. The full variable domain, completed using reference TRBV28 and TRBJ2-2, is DVKVTQSSRYLVKRTGEKVFLECVQDMDHENMFWYRQDPGLGLRLIYFSYDVKMKEKGDIPEGYSVSREKKERFSLILESASTNQTSMYLCASSLYSGRSWSGELFFGEGSRLTVL.